The 18 T cell receptor beta chains in this list originate from one sample, sequenced in a study of shared clonotypes between healthy human individuals. Generated by immunoSEQ multiplex PCR, the TCRdb table keeps only in-frame clones and is missing some. The data contain 2 million or so clones, 85% to 95% of them singletons. Sequences were obtained from naive CD4+ T cells sorted from blood. Specified subset: CD45RA+ positively selected. The receptors here all came from a man aged 18 to 30 in good health.

The chain's CDR3 is CASTVGDRDNQPQHF. DNA of the CDR3: TGTGCCAGCACCGTCGGGGACAGGGACAATCAGCCCCAGCATTTT. The V gene is TRBV6-1, the J gene TRBJ1-5; 9 bases map to TRBD1. Germline loops: CDR1 MNHNS, CDR2 SASEGT. The CDR3 runs to 15 residues. With 7 bases clipped from V and 3 bases from J, the junction kept 7 bases outside the gene matches.

The CDR3 loop is CASRDWRGLNEQFF. CDR3 DNA: TGTGCCAGCAGAGATTGGCGGGGATTGAATGAGCAGTTCTTC. The J gene is TRBJ2-1, the V gene TRBV2, with D perhaps matching TRBD2 (6 bases). In germline, CDR1 is SNHLY, CDR2 FYNNEI. The CDR3 consists of 14 residues. The germline V and J ends were trimmed by 6 bases and 7 bases, with 16 bases remaining between them.

The rearrangement joins TRBV9 to TRBJ2-5; TRBD1 is a possible D gene (7 bases). Germline V gene data show CDR1 as SGDLS and CDR2 as YYNGEE. The ends were cut back, 0 bases at V and 0 bases at J, with 12 bases in the middle. CDR3 size: 16 residues. The CDR3, as DNA: TGTGCCAGCAGCGTAGCGGCGGGACAGTACCAAGAGACCCAGTACTTC. Translated, it gives CASSVAAGQYQETQYF.

V gene TRBV11-3 combines with J gene TRBJ2-2, with D unclear. In germline, CDR1 is SGHNT, CDR2 YENEEA. Trimming removed 0 bases at V and 4 bases at J, with 3 bases between. The CDR3 loop spans 13 amino acids. In nucleotides, the CDR3 is TGTGCCAGCAGCTTAGACATCACCGGGGAGCTGTTTTTT. Residues: CASSLDITGELFF.

V and J are TRBV7-8 and TRBJ2-6; tentatively, D is TRBD2 (6 bases). The V end lost 4 bases, the J end lost 4 bases, and 20 bases lay between the germline ends. The CDR3 contains 18 residues. CDR1 is SGHVS, CDR2 FQNEAQ, per germline. The CDR3: CASSWVRRGLGGANVLTF. Here the CDR3 DNA reads TGTGCCAGCAGCTGGGTTAGGCGGGGCCTGGGAGGGGCCAACGTCCTGACTTTC.

J is TRBJ1-3 and V is TRBV2; D call uncertain. Trimming cost V 9 bases and J 0 bases, with 12 bases left between them. The CDR3 is 14 residues long. CDR1 SNHLY and CDR2 FYNNEI come from the germline V gene. The CDR3 DNA is TGTGCCAGTACACAAGGACGCTCTGGAAACACCATATATTTT. It encodes CASTQGRSGNTIYF.

This sequence joins TRBV6-5 and TRBJ2-2; no clear D gene. Trimming removed 7 bases at V and 1 base at J, with 7 bases between. Germline assignment: CDR1 MNHEY and CDR2 SVGAGI. The CDR3 runs 13 residues. The CDR3 DNA is TGTGCCAGCACGTACCGGAACACCGGGGAGCTGTTTTTT. This codes for CASTYRNTGELFF.

The chain carries TRBV11-2 and TRBJ2-4; 10 bases line up with TRBD2. The trim removed 5 bases at V and 0 bases at J, leaving 10 bases unmatched. CDR1 and CDR2 from the germline V gene are SGHAT and FQNNGV. CDR3 size: 18 residues. CDR3 residues: CASSASGGALLAKNIQYF. CDR3 in DNA: TGTGCCAGCAGCGCTAGCGGGGGCGCCCTCCTAGCCAAAAACATTCAGTACTTC.

The chain recombines TRBV9 with TRBJ2-1; D may be TRBD2 (6 bases). The V end lost 1 base, the J end lost 0 bases, and 11 bases lay between the germline ends. The CDR3 runs 16 residues. Germline CDR1 reads SGDLS; CDR2 reads YYNGEE. The CDR3 nucleotides read TGTGCCAGCAGCGTAAGTGGGGGGTTCTCCTACAATGAGCAGTTCTTC. It codes for CASSVSGGFSYNEQFF. Combining the CDR3 with reference TRBV9 and TRBJ2-1 gives the whole variable domain DSGVTQTPKHLITATGQRVTLRCSPRSGDLSVYWYQQSLDQGLQFLIQYYNGEERAKGNILERFSAQQFPDLHSELNLSSLELGDSALYFCASSVSGGFSYNEQFFGPGTRLTVL.

The rearrangement joins TRBV18 to TRBJ2-5, with D unresolved. V lost 5 bases and J 2 bases, leaving 6 bases between the germline ends. Germline values: CDR1 KGHSH, CDR2 LQKENI. This CDR3 is built from 12 residues. CDR3 residues: CASSKGQETQYF. CDR3 DNA: TGTGCCAGCTCAAAGGGTCAAGAGACCCAGTACTTC.

Note on this clone: Other DNA sequences in the sample encode the same CDR3. The V and J genes are TRBV7-2 and TRBJ1-1, with D hard to call. Trimming took 3 bases from V and 3 from J, leaving 8 bases between them. The CDR3 totals 13 residues. The V gene's germline CDR1 is SGHTA and CDR2 FQGNSA. CDR3 sequence: CASSFSLDTEAFF. The CDR3 region has the DNA TGTGCCAGCAGCTTTTCCTTGGACACTGAAGCTTTCTTT.

The gene calls are TRBV5-5 and TRBJ2-7, with D perhaps TRBD1 (6 bases). CDR1 is SGHKS, CDR2 YYEKEE, per germline (reference sequence). The CDR3 covers 15 residues. Trimming left V 4 bases short and J 2 bases short, with 16 bases between. DNA of the CDR3: TGTGCCAGCAGCCTGGTGGCAGGGGTAACCTACGAGCAGTACTTC. Protein sequence: CASSLVAGVTYEQYF.

The CDR3, as DNA: TGTGCCAGCACTACAGGGGCTAATTCACCCCTCCACTTT. Translated: CASTTGANSPLHF. This sequence joins TRBV27 and TRBJ1-6; 7 bases fit TRBD1. This CDR3 has 13 residues. V trimming: 7 bases; J trimming: 6 bases; junction bases outside the gene matches: 3. Germline CDR1 is MNHEY and CDR2 is SMNVEV (reference sequence).

The rearrangement links TRBV5-1 to TRBJ2-3; 9 bases line up with TRBD1. There are 15 residues in the CDR3. The V segment lost 3 bases and the J segment 2 bases; nucleotides outside the gene matches: 4. Germline CDR1 is SGHRS and CDR2 is YFSETQ. This CDR3 reads CASSSGTGNTDTQYF. DNA for the CDR3: TGCGCCAGCAGCTCCGGGACAGGGAACACAGATACGCAGTATTTT. The variable domain in full, completed from reference TRBV5-1 and TRBJ2-3, reads KAGVTQTPRYLIKTRGQQVTLSCSPISGHRSVSWYQQTPGQGLQFLFEYFSETQRNKGNFPGRFSGRQFSNSRSEMNVSTLELGDSALYLCASSSGTGNTDTQYFGPGTRLTVL.

V usage is TRBV2 and J usage is TRBJ2-4; TRBD1 aligns across 10 bases. CDR3 length equals 14 residues. V dropped 4 bases and J dropped 4; count of bases not matched to a gene: 1. Germline loops: CDR1 SNHLY, CDR2 FYNNEI. The CDR3 is CASSGTGGKNIQYF. CDR3 DNA sequence: TGTGCCAGCAGTGGGACAGGGGGAAAAAACATTCAGTACTTC.

A note on this clone: This specimen includes other DNA sequences encoding the same CDR3. The chain has TRBV28 and TRBJ2-7; D perhaps matches TRBD1 (5 bases). The germline CDR1 and CDR2 sequences are MDHEN and SYDVKM. Between the trimmed V and J ends, which lost 6 bases and 0 bases, there was a span of 12 bases. CDR3 length: 14 residues. DNA of the CDR3: TGTGCCAGCAGGCCGCCACAGGCCTCCTACGAGCAGTACTTC. Amino acid sequence: CASRPPQASYEQYF. The variable domain in full, with the rest retrieved from reference TRBV28 and TRBJ2-7, is DVKVTQSSRYLVKRTGEKVFLECVQDMDHENMFWYRQDPGLGLRLIYFSYDVKMKEKGDIPEGYSVSREKKERFSLILESASTNQTSMYLCASRPPQASYEQYFGPGTRLTVT.

The CDR3 region has the DNA TGTGCCAGTAGCTTACAGGGGTACACAGATACGCAGTATTTT. This gives the protein CASSLQGYTDTQYF. The rearrangement joins TRBV19 to TRBJ2-3; 7 bases fit TRBD1. The CDR3 covers 14 residues. CDR1 LNHDA and CDR2 SQIVND come from the germline V gene (reference sequence). Trimming removed 6 bases from V and 2 bases from J; junction bases left unmatched: 5.

The chain carries TRBV7-9 and TRBJ1-2; no definite D call. This CDR3 region has 14 residues. Germline assignment: CDR1 SEHNR and CDR2 FQNEAQ (reference sequence). V was shortened by 5 bases and J by 1 base, with 11 bases between the two germline ends. For the CDR3, the DNA is TGTGCCAGCAGCACTCCACCGCTTAACTATGGCTACACCTTC. It encodes CASSTPPLNYGYTF.